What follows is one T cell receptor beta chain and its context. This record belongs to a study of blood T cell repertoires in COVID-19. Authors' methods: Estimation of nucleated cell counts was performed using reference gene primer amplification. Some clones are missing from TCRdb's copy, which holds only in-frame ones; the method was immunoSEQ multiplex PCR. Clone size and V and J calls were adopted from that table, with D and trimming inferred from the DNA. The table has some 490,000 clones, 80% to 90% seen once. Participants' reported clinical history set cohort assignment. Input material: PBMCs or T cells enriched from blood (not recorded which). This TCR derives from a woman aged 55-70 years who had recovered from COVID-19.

In DNA form, the CDR3 reads TGTGCCATCAGTGATTCTAGCGGGGGATCAAATGAGCAGTTCTTC. This gives the protein CAISDSSGGSNEQFF. The genes are TRBV10-3 and TRBJ2-1; 10 positions agree with TRBD2. CDR1 ENHRY and CDR2 SYGVKD come from the germline V gene. Trimming at V came to 3 bases and at J to 7 bases, leaving 6 bases not matched to a gene. This CDR3 spans 15 amino acids.